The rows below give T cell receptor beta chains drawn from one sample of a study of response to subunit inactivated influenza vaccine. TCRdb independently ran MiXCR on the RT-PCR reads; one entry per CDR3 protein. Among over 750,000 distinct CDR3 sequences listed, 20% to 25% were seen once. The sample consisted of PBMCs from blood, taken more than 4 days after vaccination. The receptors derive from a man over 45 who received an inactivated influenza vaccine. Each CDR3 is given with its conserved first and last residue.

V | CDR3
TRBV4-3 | CASSQEWGGTYEQYF
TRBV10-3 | CAIRTDQNSPLHF
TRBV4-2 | CASSQDLDYGYTF
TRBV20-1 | CSARVPGRTTEAFF
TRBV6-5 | CASSYPGDYNEKLFF
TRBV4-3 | CASSQDMGSGELFF
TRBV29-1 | CSVVSSVTEAFF
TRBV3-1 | CASSQGSGSYTQYF
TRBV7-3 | CASSRDSGYADTQYF
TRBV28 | CASSLRLIEKGGDTQYF
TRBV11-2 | CASSPNPAGAGSTDTQYF
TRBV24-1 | CATSDFRAVSGYTF
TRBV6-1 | CASSEVMGQGAYEQYF
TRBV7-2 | CASSLKASGRYNEQFF
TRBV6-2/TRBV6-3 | CASTQAGIHTGELFF
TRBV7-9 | CASSPEGAPYTDTQYF
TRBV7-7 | CASSLFQGAVEQYF
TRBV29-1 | CSVRTGLILETQYF
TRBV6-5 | CASGKAGDTQYF
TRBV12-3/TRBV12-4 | CASSGFGARDTQYF
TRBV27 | CASSLYGTSSHEQYF
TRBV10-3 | CAISEDREYGYTF
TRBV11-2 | CASSIQGQPQHF
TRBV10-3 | CAISESGGRELFF
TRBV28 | CASSPTGKVLYEQYF
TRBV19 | CASRRQGDDIQYF
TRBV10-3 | CAISESTRAGYGYTF
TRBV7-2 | CASSSQGTQYF
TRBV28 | CASSLLTSGVPTDTQYF
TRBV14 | CASSQSPWLEAFF
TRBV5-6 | CASSLGPSGSYGNTQYF
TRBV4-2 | CASSPSAQGAVSPLHF
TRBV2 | CASSEQGVTGELFF
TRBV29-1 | CSVEADSGTGSYEQFF
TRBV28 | CASSFLLRETQYF
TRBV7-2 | CASSPIGTNVNEQFF
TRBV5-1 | CASSFLGGANTGELFF
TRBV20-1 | CSARAGNNQPQHF
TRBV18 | CASSKYPEGDKNIQYF
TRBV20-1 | CSARDRLGNQPQHF
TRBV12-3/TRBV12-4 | CASSTSLGAERNSPLHF